This paragraph covers one T cell receptor beta chain sequence. This entry belongs to a study of blood T cell repertoires in COVID-19. The CDR3 loop spans 13 amino acids. Germline V lookup: CDR1 GTSNPN, CDR2 SVGIG (reference sequence). J was trimmed by 8 bases and V by 5 bases; bases with no gene match: 5. Here immunoSEQ multiplex PCR was the method, and the copy in TCRdb shows in-frame clones only, minus some. The data hold about 180,000 clones, with nearly 90% observed a single time. The V gene is TRBV30, the J gene TRBJ2-2; 10 bases are a match to TRBD2. The TCR sequence derives from a man between 18 and 35 years old who had recovered from COVID-19. The sample consisted of peripheral blood. As DNA, the CDR3 is TGTGCCTGGGCTTATAGCGGGAGGGGGGAGCTGTTTTTT. Its translation is CAWAYSGRGELFF.